This record concerns one T cell receptor beta chain sequence. Antigen: not known. The V and J ends lost 4 bases and 1 base, in that order; junction bases with no gene match: 2. Germline V gene sequence: CDR1 WNHNN, CDR2 SYGVQD (reference sequence). The CDR3 is made up of 15 amino acids. Samples from alopecia areata patients were lesional scalp punch biopsies and peripheral blood. The data belong to a study of CD8+ T cells in alopecia areata. Overall study: Among treated patients, oral tofacitinib was administered at 5 to 10 mg twice daily. Tofacitinib was given for 6 to 18 months, then stopped for 6 months.

Overall study results and limits: It was lesional scalp, especially alopecia totalis/universalis, that showed higher clonality than normal scalp. Sequenced scalp T cells also include alphabeta T cells resident in normal skin.

Isolated RNA was reverse transcribed into cDNA used as the sequencing template. Measured with immunoSEQ multiplex PCR; TCRdb has only the in-frame clones, and not every one. The repertoire holds about 19,000 clones, with less than 70% as singletons. The sample here was skin, taken at week 0. The receptor was derived from a human donor with alopecia areata. The chain employs TRBV10-1 and TRBJ1-5, with 9 bases identical to TRBD1. DNA for the CDR3: TGCGCCAGCAGTGGGGGGACAGGGAGCAATCAGCCCCAGCATTTT. Encoded protein: CASSGGTGSNQPQHF.